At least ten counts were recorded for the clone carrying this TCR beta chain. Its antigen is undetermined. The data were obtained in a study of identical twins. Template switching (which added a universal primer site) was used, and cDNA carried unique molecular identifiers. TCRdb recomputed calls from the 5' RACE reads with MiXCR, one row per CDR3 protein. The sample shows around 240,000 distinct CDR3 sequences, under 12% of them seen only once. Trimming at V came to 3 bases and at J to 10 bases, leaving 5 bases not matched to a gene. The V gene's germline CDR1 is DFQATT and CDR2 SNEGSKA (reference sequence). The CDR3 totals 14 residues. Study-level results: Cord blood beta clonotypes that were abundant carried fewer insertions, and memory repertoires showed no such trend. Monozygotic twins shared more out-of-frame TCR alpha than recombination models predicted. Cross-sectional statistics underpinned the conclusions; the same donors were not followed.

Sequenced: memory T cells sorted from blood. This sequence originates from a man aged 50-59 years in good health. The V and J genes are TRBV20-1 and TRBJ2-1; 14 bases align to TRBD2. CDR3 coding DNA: TGCAGTGCTAGGCGGACTAGCGGGAGGAACGAGCAGTTCTTC. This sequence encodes CSARRTSGRNEQFF.